This T cell receptor (beta chain) is from a study of T-cell memory formation after mild COVID-19. The V segment lost 8 bases and the J segment 1 base; nucleotides outside the gene matches: 7. The CDR3 contains 14 residues. Using its own MiXCR run on the 5' RACE reads, TCRdb lists one record per CDR3 protein. In the table there are 470,000 or so distinct CDR3 sequences, around 17% of which are singletons. The clonotype was recovered from a man aged 18 to 30 who had mild COVID-19 (a few samples of this study predate the infection). Cell type and time point are not known. The V and J genes are TRBV12-3 or TRBV12-4 and TRBJ2-5, with TRBD2 identical over 7 bases. Sequenced sample: PBMCs or a T cell subset sorted from them (not recorded which). Written as DNA, the CDR3 is TGTGCCAGCTCCGATGAGCGGGGCCAAGAGACCCAGTACTTC. Its protein is CASSDERGQETQYF.